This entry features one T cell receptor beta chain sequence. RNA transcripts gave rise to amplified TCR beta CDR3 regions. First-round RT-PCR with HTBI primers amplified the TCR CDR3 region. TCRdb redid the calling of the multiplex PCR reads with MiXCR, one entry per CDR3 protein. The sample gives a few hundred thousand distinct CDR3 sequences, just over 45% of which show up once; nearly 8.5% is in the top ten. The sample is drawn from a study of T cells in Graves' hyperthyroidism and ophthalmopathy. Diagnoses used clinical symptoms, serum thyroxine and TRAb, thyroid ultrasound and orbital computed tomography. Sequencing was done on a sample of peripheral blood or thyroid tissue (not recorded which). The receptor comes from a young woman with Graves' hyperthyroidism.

The CDR3 sequence is CASSQEDSTEKLFF. CDR3 nucleotide sequence: TGTGCCAGCAGCCAAGAGGACAGTACCGAAAAACTGTTTTTT. This rearrangement joins TRBV14 to TRBJ1-4; TRBD1 is a possible D gene (6 bases). This CDR3 spans 14 amino acids. The V and J ends lost 0 bases and 8 bases respectively, with 10 bases between them. The germline gives CDR1 SGHDN, CDR2 FVKESK.